What follows are 27 T cell receptor beta chains derived from one specimen sequenced in a study of regulatory T cells in long-lasting Graves disease listed by TCRdb under 2021. Receptor amplification or capture employed multiplex PCR. The reads were generated on an Illumina HiSeq 4000. CDR3 regions were amplified by Arm-PCR with iRepertoire HTBI primers to construct TCR beta libraries. Using fastp trimming at Q25 and MiXCR clonotype assembly, TCRdb reanalyzed the public sequencing data and kept in-frame beta chains. Each record represents a unique CDR3 protein, reported with the most common genes and DNA among its rows. This sample has 350,000 to 400,000 distinct CDR3 sequences in its table, and 15% to 20% of those were observed once. The ten largest clones add up to around 20% of the sample. What the time point label conveys for this sample: newly diagnosed GD, antithyroid drugs for less than 3 months. For both TCR sequencing and RNA sequencing, RNA was extracted from PBMCs in TRIzol.

The same specimen was also included in a second study, on T cells in Graves' hyperthyroidism and ophthalmopathy.

The sequencing used peripheral blood mononuclear cells (PBMCs), collected at new diagnosis, from a patient treated with antithyroid drugs. The receptors were gathered from a woman aged 18-29 years with Graves disease. Donor details come from another sample of the same person, matched by shared clones.

Regarding this clonotype: A far larger clone is one base from this, pointing to a likely read error. CDR3 region: CASSRGGRGGVPSYNEQYF. As DNA, the CDR3 is TGTGCCAGCAGCCGCGGAGGGCGTGGTGGGGTCCCCTCCTACAATGAGCAGTACTTC. The chain links TRBV7-9 to TRBJ2-7; D may be TRBD2 (6 bases). The V end was cut by 5 bases, the J end by 7 bases, with 33 bases between. CDR1 is SEHNR, CDR2 FQNEAQ, per germline (reference sequence). The length of the CDR3 is 19 residues.

This clonotype turned up a few times. The chain couples TRBV12-3 or TRBV12-4 to TRBJ2-3; 10 nucleotides line up with TRBD2. V gave up 6 bases and J gave up 5 bases; unmatched junction bases: 8. The CDR3 loop spans 15 amino acids. CDR3 residues: CASRGLAGEGDTQYF. CDR3 DNA sequence: TGTGCCAGCAGGGGGCTAGCGGGGGAAGGAGATACGCAGTATTTT.

Points on this clonotype: The conserved phenylalanine or tryptophan is not found at the CDR3 terminus, so this likely reflects a read error. The chain employs TRBV6-5 and TRBJ1-5; D possibly corresponds to TRBD1 (6 bases). From germline, CDR1 is MNHEY and CDR2 SVGAGI. This CDR3 is 17 amino acids long. Trimming left V 2 bases short and J 1 base short, with 15 bases between. CDR3 DNA sequence: TGTGCCAGCAGTTACCGACAACAGGGATTGAGCAATCAGCCCCAGCATCTT. It yields the protein CASSYRQQGLSNQPQHL.

This clonotype was detected many times. This chain joins TRBV2 and TRBJ2-1; 12 nucleotides match TRBD2. The V segment lost 5 bases and the J segment 7 bases; nucleotides outside the gene matches: 9. This CDR3 region has 16 residues. Per germline, CDR1 SNHLY and CDR2 FYNNEI. CDR3 sequence: CASSYKTSGRFNEQFF. The DNA for the CDR3 is TGTGCCAGCAGTTATAAGACTAGCGGGAGATTTAATGAGCAGTTCTTC.

About this clonotype itself: A read error is possible here, since a much larger clone lies one base away. This chain's CDR3 is CASRNGRNYEQYF. CDR3 bases: TGTGCCAGCCGGAACGGAAGGAACTACGAGCAGTACTTC. The rearrangement uses TRBV28 and TRBJ2-3; D is unclear. The J call may be incorrect, as the DNA end agrees better with TRBJ2-7. CDR1 is MDHEN, CDR2 SYDVKM, per germline. The CDR3 is 13 amino acids.

This clonotype was seen a few times. The CDR3 reads CASSVAGTSGRPDTQYF. As DNA, the CDR3 is TGTGCCAGCAGCGTAGCCGGGACTAGCGGGAGACCAGATACGCAGTATTTT. The chain employs TRBV9 and TRBJ2-3; the match to TRBD2 covers 14 bases. V was clipped by 0 bases and J by 4 bases; unmatched bases: 4. Germline CDR1 is SGDLS and CDR2 is YYNGEE. This CDR3 region has 17 residues.

As for this clonotype: This sequence may be a read error, since a much larger clone differs from it by one base. This chain connects TRBV2 to TRBJ2-7; 10 positions match TRBD1. Germline lookup yields CDR1 SNHLY and CDR2 FYNNEI. The CDR3 runs 15 residues. The V and J ends lost 6 bases and 6 bases, in that order; junction bases with no gene match: 11. This chain's CDR3 is CASSSPGTGACEQYF. The DNA for the CDR3 is TGTGCCAGCAGCTCTCCCGGGACAGGGGCCTGCGAGCAGTACTTC.

The chain has TRBV5-1 and TRBJ1-2; 7 bases agree with TRBD1. The germline V gene encodes CDR1 SGHRS and CDR2 YFSETQ. This CDR3 is built from 12 residues. Trimming removed 5 bases from V and 6 bases from J; junction bases left unmatched: 4. In nucleotides, the CDR3 is TGCGCCAGCAGAGACAGGGAGCATGGCTACACCTTC. Amino acid sequence: CASRDREHGYTF.

The CDR3, as DNA: TGTGCCAGCAGCTCGAGAACAGGGTTCGGAAACACCATATATTTT. It is translated as CASSSRTGFGNTIYF. This chain connects TRBV7-9 to TRBJ1-3, with a tentative D call TRBD1 (6 bases). V was clipped by 4 bases and J by 4 bases, with 14 bases between them. The V gene's germline CDR1 is SEHNR and CDR2 FQNEAQ (reference sequence). There are 15 residues in the CDR3.

This clonotype appeared many times. The genes are TRBV28 and TRBJ2-7, with TRBD2 identical over 9 bases. This CDR3 comprises 14 residues. V shed 6 bases and J 5 bases; nucleotides not matched to a gene: 8. The germline V gene encodes CDR1 MDHEN and CDR2 SYDVKM. The DNA for the CDR3 is TGTGCCAGCAGCGTTAGCGGGAGAATCAACGAGCAGTACTTC. Protein product: CASSVSGRINEQYF.

The chain carries TRBV9 and TRBJ1-6; 7 positions agree with TRBD1. CDR1 is SGDLS, CDR2 YYNGEE, per germline. This CDR3 is 16 amino acids long. Trimming cost V 3 bases and J 7 bases; bases outside gene matches: 10. This CDR3 is CASSAPRGDLNSPLHF. For the CDR3, the DNA is TGTGCCAGCAGCGCCCCCAGGGGGGACCTAAATTCACCCCTCCACTTT.

To note about this clonotype: This sequence may be a read error, since a much larger clone differs from it by one base. The chain is built from TRBV7-3 and TRBJ2-2, with 10 bases fitting TRBD2. The germline V gene encodes CDR1 SGHTA and CDR2 FQGTGA. CDR3 length: 18 amino acids. The CDR3 loop is CASSPMGLAGVNTGGLFF. The CDR3 coding sequence is TGTGCCAGCAGCCCGATGGGGCTAGCGGGAGTGAACACCGGGGGGCTGTTTTTT. Supplemented by reference TRBV7-3 and TRBJ2-2, the full variable domain reads GAGVSQTPSNKVTEKGKYVELRCDPISGHTALYWYRQSLGQGPEFLIYFQGTGAADDSGLPNDRFFAVRPEGSVSTLKIQRTERGDSAVYLCASSPMGLAGVNTGGLFFGEGSRLTVL.

This clonotype was recorded many times. V gene TRBV2 combines with J gene TRBJ1-2; D ambiguous. The CDR3 consists of 15 residues. From germline, CDR1 is SNHLY and CDR2 FYNNEI. Trimming left V 5 bases short and J 7 bases short, with 20 bases between. CDR3 sequence reads: CASSLSSDLLRGYTF. The DNA for the CDR3 is TGTGCCAGCAGTCTTTCGTCAGACCTTTTGCGTGGCTACACCTTC.

This clonotype was recorded many times. This chain connects TRBV7-2 to TRBJ1-2, with D perhaps TRBD1 (5 bases). Trimming left V 5 bases short and J 3 bases short, with 16 bases between. Germline loops: CDR1 SGHTA, CDR2 FQGNSA. CDR3 length: 15 amino acids. CDR3 nucleotides: TGTGCCAGCAGCACACAGGCAGGGACCGACTATGGCTACACCTTC. Translated: CASSTQAGTDYGYTF.

This clonotype was seen many times. The rearrangement joins TRBV29-1 to TRBJ2-3; D may be TRBD2 (6 bases). Germline-derived CDR1 and CDR2 are SQVTM and ANQGSEA. The germline V and J ends were trimmed by 4 bases and 0 bases, with 11 bases remaining between them. The CDR3 covers 14 residues. Here the CDR3 DNA reads TGCAGCGTTGTCGGCGGGACTAGCACAGATACGCAGTATTTT. It yields the protein CSVVGGTSTDTQYF.

In its sample, this clonotype was seen a few times. The CDR3: CASRFRERVNTEAFF. Written as DNA, the CDR3 is TGTGCCAGCAGGTTCAGAGAAAGAGTAAACACTGAAGCTTTCTTT. This rearrangement joins TRBV12-3 or TRBV12-4 to TRBJ1-1, with no clear D. The CDR3 extends over 15 amino acids. V was clipped by 6 bases and J by 2 bases, with 16 bases between them.

There are a few counts of this clonotype. A much larger clone differs from this one at a single base, so this may be a read error. The genes are TRBV7-6 and TRBJ2-7; no firm D call. CDR1 and CDR2 (germline): SGHVS, FNYEAQ. There are 13 residues in the CDR3. The CDR3 coding sequence is TGTGTCAGCAGTCAAGACATGACCTACGAGCAGTACTTC. Translation: CVSSQDMTYEQYF.

This clonotype was recorded many times. The rearrangement links TRBV27 to TRBJ2-1, with TRBD2 matching 16 bases. The CDR3 has 17 amino acids. V gave up 3 bases and J gave up 8 bases; unmatched junction bases: 7. The V gene's germline CDR1 is MNHEY and CDR2 SMNVEV (reference sequence). CDR3 in amino acids: CASSLGLAGGLGDEQFF. CDR3 sequence (DNA): TGTGCCAGCAGTTTGGGACTAGCGGGAGGGTTGGGCGATGAGCAGTTCTTC.

This clonotype was recorded many times. V is TRBV20-1 and J is TRBJ2-1; 9 bases are a match to TRBD2. The V gene's germline CDR1 is DFQATT and CDR2 SNEGSKA (reference sequence). The CDR3 is 14 amino acids. V trimming: 5 bases; J trimming: 3 bases; junction bases outside the gene matches: 5. In DNA form, the CDR3 reads TGCAGTGCTGGGGGGACTAGCCGCTACAATGAGCAGTTCTTC. Its translation is CSAGGTSRYNEQFF.

The sample holds many counts of this clonotype. Compared with germline, one end of the junction differs, possibly owing to a read error. The chain recombines TRBV7-2 with TRBJ1-1; D unresolved. Per the germline V gene, CDR1 is SGHTA and CDR2 is FQGNSA. The CDR3 runs to 13 residues. CDR3 sequence: CASSFTENTEAFF. CDR3 sequence (DNA): TGCGCCAGCAGCTTCACAGAGAACACTGAAGCTTTCTTT.

This clonotype was observed many times. The chain couples TRBV3-1 to TRBJ2-5; D is undetermined. Germline V gene lookup returns CDR1 LGHDT and CDR2 YNNKEL (reference sequence). Deletions cut 1 base from V and 4 bases from J, with 4 bases between. This CDR3 has 12 residues. The CDR3 loop is CASSQGVETQYF. As DNA, the CDR3 is TGTGCCAGCAGCCAAGGGGTAGAGACCCAGTACTTC.

Points on this clonotype: A much more abundant neighbour one base away suggests this may be a read error. Here the CDR3 omits its conserved ending phenylalanine or tryptophan, so a read error is the likely source. V is TRBV30 and J is TRBJ2-1; 8 nucleotides agree with TRBD2. Germline CDR1 and CDR2: GTSNPN and SVGIG (reference sequence). The CDR3 extends over 15 amino acids. The ends lost 2 bases at V and 4 bases at J; junction bases unmatched: 7. CDR3 amino acids: CAWSSSGSPYNEQFS. Here the CDR3 DNA reads TGTGCCTGGAGTTCAAGCGGGAGTCCTTACAATGAGCAGTTCTCC.

This clonotype showed up many times. This sequence joins TRBV2 and TRBJ2-2, with a tentative D call TRBD2 (5 bases). V lost 6 bases and J 7 bases, leaving 15 bases between the germline ends. Looked up from germline, CDR1 is SNHLY and CDR2 is FYNNEI. The CDR3 sequence is 14 residues long. The CDR3 DNA reads as TGTGCCAGCAGAGAGCGGTTCGTGAGCGGGGAGCTGTTTTTT. This sequence encodes CASRERFVSGELFF.

This clonotype was seen many times. The CDR3 region is CASRNTGAVYGYTF. DNA of the CDR3: TGTGCCAGCAGGAATACAGGGGCTGTCTATGGCTACACCTTC. The chain carries TRBV2 and TRBJ1-2; the match to TRBD1 covers 7 bases. This CDR3 has 14 residues. V lost 6 bases and J lost 4; bases outside the gene matches: 8. CDR1 is SNHLY and CDR2 is FYNNEI in the germline V gene.

This clonotype was seen ten or more times. The chain carries TRBV12-3 or TRBV12-4 and TRBJ2-1, with TRBD2 as a possible D gene (5 bases). V gave up 3 bases and J gave up 8 bases, with 14 bases separating them. The CDR3 is made up of 14 amino acids. The CDR3 DNA reads TGTGCCAGCAGTTTGAGAAGCGGAGTCGATGAGCAGTTCTTC. Translating gives CASSLRSGVDEQFF.

There are a few counts of this clonotype. The J gene is TRBJ2-1, the V gene TRBV7-9, with D possibly matching TRBD2 (7 bases). The germline V gene encodes CDR1 SEHNR and CDR2 FQNEAQ (reference sequence). This CDR3 spans 14 amino acids. V lost 1 base and J 9 bases, leaving 13 bases between the germline ends. The CDR3 spells CASSLVAGATEQFF. For the CDR3, the DNA is TGTGCCAGCAGCTTAGTGGCGGGGGCGACTGAGCAGTTCTTC.

Note on this clonotype: A much larger clonotype is one base distant, so this may be a read error. The V call is TRBV28, the J call TRBJ1-4; 8 bases are shared with TRBD1. Germline V lookup: CDR1 MDHEN, CDR2 SYDVKM. CDR3 size: 17 residues. For the CDR3, the DNA is TGTGCCAGCAGTCGGGACAGGCGGCCTGCAACTAATGGAAAACTGTTTTTT. Protein sequence: CASSRDRRPATNGKLFF.